The clone carrying this T cell receptor beta chain was counted between two and nine times. This sample is part of a study of shared clonotypes between healthy human individuals. The team ran DNA from unsorted PBMCs on ten immunoSEQ deep assay plates for sequencing. Sequencing used immunoSEQ multiplex PCR; TCRdb keeps in-frame clones, though not all of them. The table includes about 480,000 clones, 75% to 80% detected once. The receptor was isolated from a woman in her 40s in good health. Some clones in this sample may be carry-over from other donors' samples. Source material: PBMCs.

For the CDR3, the DNA is TGTGCCAGCTCACCAAACACAGGTGAGCTACGAGCAGAGTACTTC. Translated, it gives CASSPNTGELRAEYF. The V and J genes are TRBV18 and TRBJ2-7; weak D call: TRBD1 (5 bases). Germline assignment: CDR1 KGHSH and CDR2 LQKENI. The length of the CDR3 is 15 residues. The V gene lost 2 bases and the J gene lost 11 bases, with 22 bases spanning the gap.